These 25 T cell receptor beta chains were all obtained from the same sample, sequenced in a study of early T cells in non-severe SARS-CoV-2 infection. MiXCR was run by TCRdb on the 5' RACE reads, yielding one entry per CDR3 protein. This table has about 64,000 distinct CDR3 sequences, just under 5% appearing once. The sample was whole blood. These receptors were taken from an adult who was a healthcare worker with PCR-confirmed SARS-CoV-2 infection or an uninfected control (not recorded which).

There are a few counts of this clonotype. The CDR3 sequence: CASSLTGGLPDTQYF. CDR3 DNA sequence: TGTGCCAGCAGCTTGACAGGGGGCTTGCCAGATACGCAGTATTTT. The chain uses TRBV7-7 and TRBJ2-3; 10 bases are shared with TRBD1. CDR1 is SSHAT, CDR2 FNYEAQ, per germline (reference sequence). This CDR3 is 15 amino acids long. Trimming removed 3 bases from V and 4 bases from J; junction bases left unmatched: 4. The complete variable domain, with remaining parts taken from reference TRBV7-7 and TRBJ2-3, reads GAGVSQSPRYKVTKRGQDVTLRCDPISSHATLYWYQQALGQGPEFLTYFNYEAQPDKSGLPSDRFSAERPEGSISTLTIQRTEQRDSAMYRCASSLTGGLPDTQYFGPGTRLTVL.

V and J are TRBV5-8 and TRBJ2-1; 14 nucleotides align to TRBD2. This CDR3 spans 18 amino acids. In germline, CDR1 is SGHTS, CDR2 YDEGEE. V lost 4 bases and J lost 7; bases outside the gene matches: 13. CDR3 region: CASSRHTGLAGGRNEQFF. In nucleotides, the CDR3 is TGTGCCAGCAGCCGTCACACTGGACTAGCGGGGGGAAGGAATGAGCAGTTCTTC. Looking up the rest from reference TRBV5-8 and TRBJ2-1 gives the full variable domain: EAGVTQSPTHLIKTRGQQATLRCSPISGHTSVYWYQQALGLGLQFLLWYDEGEERNRGNFPPRFSGRQFPNYSSELNVNALELEDSALYLCASSRHTGLAGGRNEQFFGPGTRLTVL.

J is TRBJ2-2 and V is TRBV12-3 or TRBV12-4; the match to TRBD2 covers 7 bases. This CDR3 comprises 15 residues. The junction had 5 bases not matched to a gene; V was cut back by 2 bases and J by 5 bases. CDR3: CASSLRSGMTGELFF. In DNA, the CDR3 is TGTGCCAGCAGTTTAAGGAGCGGGATGACCGGGGAGCTGTTTTTT.

J is TRBJ1-6 and V is TRBV14; possibly TRBD1 for D (5 bases). Germline CDR1 is SGHDN and CDR2 is FVKESK. CDR3 size: 17 residues. V was cut by 0 bases and J by 2 bases, with 11 bases left in between. In DNA, the CDR3 is TGTGCCAGCAGCCAAGATCGCCTAGGGGCCTATAATTCACCCCTCCACTTT. This gives the protein CASSQDRLGAYNSPLHF.

The table lists this clonotype with many counts. V and J are TRBV5-8 and TRBJ1-5; D call uncertain. Germline CDR1 and CDR2: SGHTS and YDEGEE. Trimming removed 5 bases from V and 4 bases from J, with 10 bases in between. The CDR3 is 13 amino acids. CDR3: CASRRDLNQPQHF. DNA of the CDR3: TGTGCCAGCAGGCGGGATCTAAATCAGCCCCAGCATTTT.

At least ten counts were recorded for this clonotype. This sequence joins TRBV16 and TRBJ1-2; tentative D call: TRBD1 (5 bases). V was shortened by 4 bases and J by 0 bases, with 15 bases between the two germline ends. The length of the CDR3 is 16 residues. Looked up from germline, CDR1 is KGHSY and CDR2 is FQNENV. In DNA form, the CDR3 reads TGTGCCAGCAGCCGAAGTAAGGGGACGGCTAACTATGGCTACACCTTC. It specifies CASSRSKGTANYGYTF.

This clonotype was recorded a few times. The chain recombines TRBV27 with TRBJ2-1; D may be TRBD1 (6 bases). V lost 6 bases and J 2 bases, leaving 8 bases between the germline ends. CDR3 length: 13 residues. The V gene's germline CDR1 is MNHEY and CDR2 SMNVEV (reference sequence). The CDR3, as DNA: TGTGCCAGCAGATGGGACACCTACAATGAGCAGTTCTTC. The encoded protein is CASRWDTYNEQFF.

The sample holds many counts of this clonotype. The chain couples TRBV3-1 to TRBJ1-2, with D possibly matching TRBD1 (6 bases). V was trimmed by 4 bases and J by 0 bases, leaving 15 bases between them. Germline V gives CDR1 LGHDT, CDR2 YNNKEL (reference sequence). The CDR3 consists of 16 residues. DNA of the CDR3: TGTGCCAGCAGCCCCCTAGACCCAGGGGCTAACTATGGCTACACCTTC. Its protein product is CASSPLDPGANYGYTF.

The chain uses TRBV9 and TRBJ1-6; the D is unclear. V was shortened by 7 bases and J by 7 bases, with 9 bases between the two germline ends. The CDR3 consists of 12 residues. Germline-derived CDR1 and CDR2 are SGDLS and YYNGEE. This CDR3 reads CASRSVNSPLHF. In nucleotides, the CDR3 is TGTGCCAGCCGGTCTGTAAATTCACCCCTCCACTTT.

The sample holds a few counts of this clonotype. The genes are TRBV10-3 and TRBJ2-4; D is unclear. The CDR3 is 16 residues long. Germline CDR1 is ENHRY and CDR2 is SYGVKD. V was clipped by 0 bases and J by 1 base, with 10 bases between them. The CDR3 loop reads CAISESGFLAKNIQYF. CDR3 in DNA: TGTGCCATCAGTGAGTCTGGCTTCCTGGCCAAAAACATTCAGTACTTC.

This clonotype showed up many times. This chain joins TRBV2 and TRBJ2-7, with TRBD2 identical over 10 bases. Germline CDR1 reads SNHLY; CDR2 reads FYNNEI. V gave up 6 bases and J gave up 4 bases; unmatched junction bases: 0. The CDR3 extends over 12 amino acids. The CDR3 coding sequence is TGTGCCAGCAGGACTAGCGGGTACGAGCAGTACTTC. Its protein is CASRTSGYEQYF.

V usage is TRBV7-2 and J usage is TRBJ2-7; a weak D match, TRBD2 (5 bases). The germline V and J ends were trimmed by 6 bases and 2 bases, with 14 bases remaining between them. Per the germline V gene, CDR1 is SGHTA and CDR2 is FQGNSA. The CDR3 sequence is 14 residues long. In nucleotides, the CDR3 is TGTGCCAGCAGTCCCAGGACTTCAACCTACGAGCAGTACTTC. Its translation: CASSPRTSTYEQYF.

The chain is built from TRBV3-1 and TRBJ2-5, with 8 bases identical to TRBD2. Per germline, CDR1 LGHDT and CDR2 YNNKEL (reference sequence). The CDR3 runs to 15 residues. With V trimmed by 5 bases and J by 4 bases, 9 bases remained unmatched. DNA for the CDR3: TGTGCCAGCAGCAAAACCGCGGGAGGCCCAGAGACCCAGTACTTC. Its translation is CASSKTAGGPETQYF.

The table lists this clonotype with many counts. The chain couples TRBV7-3 to TRBJ2-1; 10 bases match TRBD2. Germline V gene sequence: CDR1 SGHTA, CDR2 FQGTGA. Germline trimming cut 4 bases from V and 2 bases from J; bases unmatched to any gene: 2. CDR3 size: 15 residues. CDR3 in DNA: TGTGCCAGCAGCTCTAGCGGGAGACCCTACAATGAGCAGTTCTTC. This sequence encodes CASSSSGRPYNEQFF.

The chain employs TRBV5-5 and TRBJ2-3; D ambiguous. The CDR3 spans 11 residues. V lost 2 bases, J lost 5 bases, and 3 bases lay in between. Per germline, CDR1 SGHKS and CDR2 YYEKEE (reference sequence). CDR3 region: CASSFKDTQYF. DNA of the CDR3: TGTGCCAGCAGCTTCAAAGATACGCAGTATTTT.

This clonotype has at least ten counts. The rearrangement uses TRBV27 and TRBJ2-3, with 8 bases identical to TRBD1. V lost 2 bases and J lost 6; bases outside the gene matches: 7. The CDR3 is 15 amino acids. In germline, CDR1 is MNHEY, CDR2 SMNVEV (reference sequence). The CDR3 DNA reads TGTGCCAGCAGTTTAGGGGCAGGGGGCAGGGATACGCAGTATTTT. It encodes CASSLGAGGRDTQYF.

This clonotype was picked up a small number of times. The chain carries TRBV4-1 and TRBJ2-1; 14 bases match TRBD2. This CDR3 contains 19 residues. Unmatched junction bases numbered 11, after V lost 0 bases and J lost 7 bases. Looked up from germline, CDR1 is MGHRA and CDR2 is YSYEKL. The chain's CDR3 is CASSQDRTGTSGRRNEQFF. The CDR3 nucleotides read TGCGCCAGCAGCCAAGATCGTACTGGGACTAGCGGGAGAAGGAATGAGCAGTTCTTC.

This clonotype was counted only a few times. This sequence joins TRBV9 and TRBJ2-2; 10 bases are a match to TRBD2. Per germline, CDR1 SGDLS and CDR2 YYNGEE. This CDR3 has 17 amino acids. The V segment lost 3 bases and the J segment 7 bases; nucleotides outside the gene matches: 12. The CDR3 loop reads CASSAQREGRYGGELFF. The CDR3 DNA sequence: TGTGCCAGCAGCGCCCAGCGGGAGGGCCGGTATGGCGGGGAGCTGTTTTTT.

The table lists this clonotype with many counts. Here the CDR3 DNA reads TGTGCCAGCAGCTCAGCTCCAGCAGATACGCAGTATTTT. This encodes CASSSAPADTQYF. This sequence joins TRBV7-3 and TRBJ2-3; D unclear. The V end lost 4 bases, the J end lost 4 bases, and 9 bases lay between the germline ends. The CDR3 is made up of 13 amino acids. Germline V gene data show CDR1 as SGHTA and CDR2 as FQGTGA. Full variable domain (missing parts from reference TRBV7-3 and TRBJ2-3): GAGVSQTPSNKVTEKGKYVELRCDPISGHTALYWYRQSLGQGPEFLIYFQGTGAADDSGLPNDRFFAVRPEGSVSTLKIQRTERGDSAVYLCASSSAPADTQYFGPGTRLTVL.

The J gene is TRBJ1-1, the V gene TRBV5-1; possible D gene TRBD1, 6 bases. The CDR3 is 15 residues long. With 4 bases removed from V and 3 bases from J, the gap between germline ends came to 16 bases. Germline V lookup: CDR1 SGHRS, CDR2 YFSETQ. For the CDR3, the DNA is TGCGCCAGCAGCAGGTCGGGGGCGTGGGACACTGAAGCTTTCTTT. Amino acids: CASSRSGAWDTEAFF.

In nucleotides, the CDR3 is TGTGCCAGCAGTTACGTGGATGGAGGGAACACCGGGGAGCTGTTTTTT. This gives the protein CASSYVDGGNTGELFF. The chain recombines TRBV6-5 with TRBJ2-2; D perhaps matches TRBD2 (5 bases). V lost 2 bases and J 1 base, leaving 11 bases between the germline ends. Germline V gene sequence: CDR1 MNHEY, CDR2 SVGAGI. The CDR3 has 16 amino acids.

This clonotype showed up many times. The V gene is TRBV2, the J gene TRBJ2-4; TRBD1 matches at 10 bases. Looked up from germline, CDR1 is SNHLY and CDR2 is FYNNEI. The V segment lost 6 bases and the J segment 1 base; nucleotides outside the gene matches: 18. The CDR3 contains 20 residues. CDR3: CASRPPPGQGRRPAKNIQYF. The CDR3 DNA is TGTGCCAGCAGACCGCCACCGGGACAGGGGAGAAGGCCTGCCAAAAACATTCAGTACTTC.

This clonotype was counted many times. The rearrangement joins TRBV25-1 to TRBJ2-7, with D possibly TRBD2 on 5 matching bases. This CDR3 is 14 amino acids long. CDR1 and CDR2 from the germline V gene are MGHDK and SYGVNS. V was cut by 5 bases and J by 4 bases, with 15 bases left in between. CDR3 coding DNA: TGTGCCAGCAGTCGAAACCTCGGGGTTTACGAGCAGTACTTC. Translating it yields CASSRNLGVYEQYF.

The table lists this clonotype with many counts. V and J are TRBV7-2 and TRBJ1-2; 7 bases align to TRBD1. With V trimmed by 5 bases and J by 4 bases, 4 bases remained unmatched. The germline V gene has CDR1 SGHTA and CDR2 FQGNSA. This CDR3 has 13 amino acids. This CDR3 is CASSLQGGYGYTF. The CDR3 DNA follows: TGTGCCAGCAGCCTCCAGGGGGGCTATGGCTACACCTTC.

This clonotype was seen ten or more times. The chain is built from TRBV7-8 and TRBJ1-5, with TRBD1 as a possible D gene (5 bases). Per germline, CDR1 SGHVS and CDR2 FQNEAQ. Trimming removed 5 bases from V and 3 bases from J, with 14 bases in between. The CDR3 extends over 15 amino acids. The CDR3 DNA follows: TGTGCCAGCAGCCCCCCCGGGGGTGCCAATCAGCCCCAGCATTTT. Translated: CASSPPGGANQPQHF.